These T cell receptor beta chains were read from a single sample in a study of T cell responses to AZD1222 COVID-19 vaccine. Method: immunoSEQ multiplex PCR; TCRdb's copy keeps in-frame clones and lacks some. The sample shows 150,000 to 200,000 clones, 85% to 95% of them seen only once. The sample in question was peripheral blood, obtained on day 0 of AZD1222 vaccination. Source of these receptors: an adult in good health. The CDR3 runs from the conserved cysteine through the conserved F or W.

V: TRBV15; CDR3: CATSADSHSPYEQYF
V: TRBV20-1; CDR3: CSASVAGGPGSEQFF
V: TRBV6-2/TRBV6-3; CDR3: CASSYSGGEAFF
V: TRBV23-1; CDR3: CASSKPSTGGLHEQYF
V: TRBV5-8; CDR3: CASSSTGTGVFGYTF
V: TRBV6-5; CDR3: CASSKQGNTEAFF
V: TRBV7-2; CDR3: CASSLAPRTERDGYTF
V: TRBV25-1; CDR3: CASRGAGGVSTHGYTF
V: TRBV30; CDR3: CAWSVGAGEVGGYTF
V: TRBV29-1; CDR3: CSVRIAEAEAFF
V: TRBV5-1; CDR3: CASSSTSGAPYNEQFF
V: TRBV28; CDR3: CASSPGRVNEKLFF
V: TRBV19; CDR3: CASSFPQGANQPQHF
V: TRBV27; CDR3: CASSTTSSYEQYF
V: TRBV10-3; CDR3: CAISMGQGKTGELFF
V: TRBV24-1; CDR3: CATSDSSLAPDTFPHEQFF
V: TRBV9; CDR3: CASSGRDTGGEQYF
V: TRBV5-6; CDR3: CASSSLGGTEAFF
V: TRBV6-5; CDR3: CASSYDTTGIYNEQFF
V: TRBV28; CDR3: CASSIGQTNQPQHF
V: TRBV30; CDR3: CAWGGMGSGANVLTF
V: TRBV10-2; CDR3: CASSLSSTYEQYF
V: TRBV28; CDR3: CASSLSQREYNEQFF
V: TRBV3-1/TRBV3-2; CDR3: CASSQGQGDETQYF
V: TRBV3-1/TRBV3-2; CDR3: CASSQGGDTEAFF
V: TRBV4-1; CDR3: CASSQDLKVNTEAFF
V: TRBV4-1; CDR3: CASSQGTTYEQYF
V: TRBV7-9; CDR3: CASSPQDYSYEQYF
V: TRBV2; CDR3: CASTEGRLAGVAEQYF
V: TRBV6-2/TRBV6-3; CDR3: CASSRSGTAYEQYF
V: TRBV12-3/TRBV12-4; CDR3: CASSFDLNYGYTF
V: TRBV7-9; CDR3: CASTPLSANEQFF
V: TRBV4-1; CDR3: CASSQVGLAGGRYF
V: TRBV13; CDR3: CASSSPRDSYEQYF
V: TRBV30; CDR3: CAGAGEFAEQYF
V: TRBV5-1; CDR3: CASGWTGGPYEQYF
V: TRBV7-3; CDR3: CASSARGGTEAFF
V: TRBV2; CDR3: CASIERTGGRGDTQYF
V: TRBV5-4; CDR3: CASSFYQRGYNEQFF
V: TRBV5-1; CDR3: CASSLRLAGGEQFF
V: TRBV7-2; CDR3: CASSPLRGDTQYF
V: TRBV5-1; CDR3: CASSSDTYYEQYF
V: TRBV6-5; CDR3: CASSYGTTYEQYF
V: TRBV18; CDR3: CASSPPERAYGYTF